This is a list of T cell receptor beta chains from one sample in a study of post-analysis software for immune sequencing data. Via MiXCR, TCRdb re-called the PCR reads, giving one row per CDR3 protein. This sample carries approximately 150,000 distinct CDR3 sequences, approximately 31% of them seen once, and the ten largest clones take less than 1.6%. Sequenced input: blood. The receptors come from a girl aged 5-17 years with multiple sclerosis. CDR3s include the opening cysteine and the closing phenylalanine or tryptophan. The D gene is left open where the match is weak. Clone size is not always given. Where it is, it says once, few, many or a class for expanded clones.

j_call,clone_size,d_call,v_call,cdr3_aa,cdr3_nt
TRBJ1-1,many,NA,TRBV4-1,CASSPREGNTEAFF,TGCGCCAGCAGCCCTCGGGAGGGGAACACTGAAGCTTTCTTT
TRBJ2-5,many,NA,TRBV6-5,CASSYSETEDNEGETQYF,TGTGCCAGCAGTTACTCGGAGACAGAAGATAATGAGGGAGAGACCCAGTACTTC
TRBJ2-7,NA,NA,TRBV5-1,CASSRSGDFNNEQYF,TGCGCCAGCAGCCGGTCGGGGGACTTTAACAATGAGCAGTACTTC
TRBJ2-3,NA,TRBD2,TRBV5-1,CASSLLVGGPKNSDTQYF,TGCGCCAGCAGCTTGCTTGTGGGAGGGCCAAAAAATTCAGATACGCAGTATTTT
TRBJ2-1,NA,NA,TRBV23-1,CASSQQKWTLGKNEQFF,TGCGCCAGCAGTCAACAGAAGTGGACCCTTGGGAAAAATGAGCAGTTCTTC
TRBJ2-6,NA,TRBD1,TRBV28,CASSILSTGGPSGANVLTF,TGTGCCAGCAGTATCCTATCGACAGGGGGCCCCTCTGGGGCCAACGTCCTGACTTTC
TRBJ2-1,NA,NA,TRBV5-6,CASSLGLDYYNEQFF,TGTGCCAGCAGCCTTGGACTTGATTACTACAATGAGCAGTTCTTC
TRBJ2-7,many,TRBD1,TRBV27,CASSSGQGSYEQYF,TGTGCCAGCAGTTCGGGACAGGGGTCCTACGAGCAGTACTTC
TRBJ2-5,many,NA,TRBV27,CASRSRGWETQYF,TGTGCCAGCAGAAGCCGGGGCTGGGAGACCCAGTACTTC
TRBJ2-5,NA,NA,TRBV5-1,CASSRGGHEQYF,TGTGCCAGCTCCAGGGGGGGGCATGAGCAGTACTTC
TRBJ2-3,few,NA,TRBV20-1,CSATLRIAVTDTQYF,TGCAGTGCCACCCTCCGAATAGCCGTCACAGATACGCAGTATTTT
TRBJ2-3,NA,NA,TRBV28,CASTPRLPRTDTQYF,TGTGCCAGCACTCCCAGACTTCCTCGCACAGATACGCAGTATTTT
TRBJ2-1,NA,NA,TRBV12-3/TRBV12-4,CASTISGVETRFF,TGTGCCAGCACTATTAGTGGGGTTGAGACCCGGTTCTTC
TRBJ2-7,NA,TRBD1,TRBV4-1,CASSQFRQGIHEQYF,TGCGCCAGCAGCCAATTCCGACAGGGGATCCACGAGCAGTACTTC
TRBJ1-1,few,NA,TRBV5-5,CASSLSQMTGPLNTEAFF,TGTGCCAGCAGCTTATCACAGATGACAGGTCCTTTGAACACTGAAGCTTTCTTT
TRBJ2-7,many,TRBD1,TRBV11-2,CASSYYTTGAYEQYF,TGTGCCAGCAGCTACTATACGACAGGGGCCTACGAGCAGTACTTC
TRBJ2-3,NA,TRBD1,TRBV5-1,CASSRDRVRTDTQYF,TGCGCCAGCAGCCGGGACAGGGTTAGAACAGATACGCAGTATTTT
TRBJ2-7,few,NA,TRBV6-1,CASSEGYLGAYEQYF,TGTGCCAGCAGCGAAGGGTATCTGGGGGCCTACGAGCAGTACTTC
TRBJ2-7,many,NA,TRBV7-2,CASSRGILAFGASYEQYF,TGTGCCAGCAGCCGAGGGATCCTAGCTTTCGGAGCTTCCTACGAGCAGTACTTC
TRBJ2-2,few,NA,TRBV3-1,CASSFMTANTGELFF,TGTGCCAGCAGTTTTATGACTGCTAACACCGGGGAGCTGTTTTTT
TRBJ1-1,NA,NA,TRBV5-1,CASSTGGGTEAFF,TGCGCCAGCAGCACGGGCGGGGGAACTGAAGCTTTCTTT
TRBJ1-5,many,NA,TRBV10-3,CAISEVSTTGMQPQHF,TGTGCCATCAGTGAGGTATCAACAACGGGGATGCAGCCCCAGCATTTT
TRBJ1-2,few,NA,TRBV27,CASSPRNYGYTF,TGTGCCAGCAGTCCACGGAACTATGGCTACACCTTC
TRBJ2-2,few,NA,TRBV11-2,CASSPFRAGELFF,TGTGCCAGCAGTCCTTTCCGCGCCGGGGAGCTGTTTTTT
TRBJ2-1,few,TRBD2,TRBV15,CATSRHPTSGSRNEQFF,TGTGCCACCAGCCGCCACCCAACTAGCGGGAGTCGGAATGAGCAGTTCTTC
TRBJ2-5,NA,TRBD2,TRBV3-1,CASSRRTLAGGETQFF,TGTGCCAGCAGCCGGAGGACACTAGCGGGAGGAGAGACCCAGTTCTTT
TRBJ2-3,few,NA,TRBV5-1,CASSAVQGEADTQYF,TGCGCCAGCAGCGCTGTACAGGGAGAGGCAGATACGCAGTATTTT
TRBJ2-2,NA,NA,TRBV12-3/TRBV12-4,CASSFVRVGELFF,TGTGCCAGCAGTTTTGTCAGGGTCGGGGAGCTGTTTTTT
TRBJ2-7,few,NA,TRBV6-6,CASGDRENEQYF,TGTGCCAGTGGGGATAGGGAGAACGAGCAGTACTTC
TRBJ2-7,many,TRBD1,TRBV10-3,CAISAGQGDYEQYF,TGTGCCATCAGTGCGGGGCAGGGGGACTACGAGCAGTACTTC
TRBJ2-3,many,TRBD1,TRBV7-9,CASTSSTGAADTQYF,TGTGCCAGCACCTCATCGACAGGGGCGGCAGATACGCAGTATTTT
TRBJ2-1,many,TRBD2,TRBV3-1,CASSPSSGLVLDEQFF,TGTGCCAGCAGCCCAAGCAGCGGACTAGTCCTCGATGAGCAGTTCTTC
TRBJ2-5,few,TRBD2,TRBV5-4,CASSLVGGGVDKETQYF,TGTGCCAGCAGCTTGGTGGGCGGGGGGGTTGACAAAGAGACCCAGTACTTC